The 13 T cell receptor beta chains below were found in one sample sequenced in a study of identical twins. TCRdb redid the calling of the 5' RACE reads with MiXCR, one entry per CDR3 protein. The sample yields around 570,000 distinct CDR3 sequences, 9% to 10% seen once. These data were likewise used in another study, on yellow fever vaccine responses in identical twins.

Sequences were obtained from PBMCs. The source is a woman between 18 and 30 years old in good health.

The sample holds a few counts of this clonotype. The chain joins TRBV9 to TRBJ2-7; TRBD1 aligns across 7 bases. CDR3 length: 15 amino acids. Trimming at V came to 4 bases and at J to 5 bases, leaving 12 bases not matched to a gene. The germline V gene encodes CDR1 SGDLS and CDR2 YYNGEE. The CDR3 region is CASSPINRGSDEQYF. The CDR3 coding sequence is TGTGCCAGCAGCCCCATAAACAGGGGTTCGGACGAGCAGTACTTC.

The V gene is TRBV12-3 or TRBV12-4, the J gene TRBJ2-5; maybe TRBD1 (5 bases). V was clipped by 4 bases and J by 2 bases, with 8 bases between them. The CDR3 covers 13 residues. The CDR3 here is CASSWGSQETQYF. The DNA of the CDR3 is TGTGCCAGCAGTTGGGGCAGTCAAGAGACCCAGTACTTC.

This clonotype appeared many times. The DNA of the CDR3 is TGCGCCAGCAGCTTTGAAACGGACTACGAGCAGTACTTC. This codes for CASSFETDYEQYF. V usage is TRBV5-1 and J usage is TRBJ2-7; D not certain. Between the trimmed V and J ends, which lost 2 bases and 3 bases, there was a span of 9 bases. The CDR3 extends over 13 amino acids. The V gene's germline CDR1 is SGHRS and CDR2 YFSETQ.

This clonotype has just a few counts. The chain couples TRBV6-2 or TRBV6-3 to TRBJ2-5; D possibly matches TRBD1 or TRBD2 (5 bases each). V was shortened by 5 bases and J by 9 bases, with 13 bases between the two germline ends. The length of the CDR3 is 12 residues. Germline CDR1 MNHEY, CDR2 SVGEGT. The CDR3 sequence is CASSGTVGAQYF. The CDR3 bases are TGTGCCAGCAGTGGGACGGTCGGGGCCCAGTACTTC.

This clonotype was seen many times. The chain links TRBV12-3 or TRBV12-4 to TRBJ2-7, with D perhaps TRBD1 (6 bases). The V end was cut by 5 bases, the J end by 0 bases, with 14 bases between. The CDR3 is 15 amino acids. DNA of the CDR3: TGTGCCAGCAGTCCAATACAGGGACGCTCCTACGAGCAGTACTTC. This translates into CASSPIQGRSYEQYF.

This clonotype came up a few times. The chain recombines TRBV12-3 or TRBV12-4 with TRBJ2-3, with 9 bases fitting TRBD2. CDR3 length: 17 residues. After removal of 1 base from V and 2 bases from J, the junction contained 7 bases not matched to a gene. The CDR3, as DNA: TGTGCCAGCAGTTTAGTCCTAGCGGGAATCTCCACAGATACGCAGTATTTT. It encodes CASSLVLAGISTDTQYF.

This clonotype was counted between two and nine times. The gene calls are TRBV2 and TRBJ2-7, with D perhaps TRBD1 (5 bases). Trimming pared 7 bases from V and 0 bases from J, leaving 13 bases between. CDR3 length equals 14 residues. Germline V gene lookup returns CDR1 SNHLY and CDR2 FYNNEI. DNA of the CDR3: TGTGCCAGCAAAATGGACAACCTCTCCTACGAGCAGTACTTC. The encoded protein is CASKMDNLSYEQYF.

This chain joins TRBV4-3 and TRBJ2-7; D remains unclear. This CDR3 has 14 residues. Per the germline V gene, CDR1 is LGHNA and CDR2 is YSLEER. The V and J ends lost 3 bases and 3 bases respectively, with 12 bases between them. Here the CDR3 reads CASSHEGYGYEQYF. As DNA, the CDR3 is TGCGCCAGCAGCCACGAAGGCTACGGCTACGAGCAGTACTTC.

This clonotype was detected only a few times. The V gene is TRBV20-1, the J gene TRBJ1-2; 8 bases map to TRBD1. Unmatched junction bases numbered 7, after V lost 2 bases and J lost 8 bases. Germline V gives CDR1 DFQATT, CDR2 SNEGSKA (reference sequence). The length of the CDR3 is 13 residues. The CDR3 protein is CSARTGQARGYTF. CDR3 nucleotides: TGCAGTGCTAGAACGGGACAGGCACGAGGCTACACCTTC.

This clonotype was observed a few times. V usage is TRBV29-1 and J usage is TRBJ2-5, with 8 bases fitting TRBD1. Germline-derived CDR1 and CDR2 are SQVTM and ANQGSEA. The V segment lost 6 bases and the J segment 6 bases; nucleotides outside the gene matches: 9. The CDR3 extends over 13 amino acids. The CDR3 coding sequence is TGCAGCGTGGACGACAGGGGCAGGCAGACCCAGTACTTC. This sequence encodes CSVDDRGRQTQYF. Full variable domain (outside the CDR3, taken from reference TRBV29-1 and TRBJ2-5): SAVISQKPSRDICQRGTSLTIQCQVDSQVTMMFWYRQQPGQSLTLIATANQGSEATYESGFVIDKFPISRPNLTFSTLTVSNMSPEDSSIYLCSVDDRGRQTQYFGPGTRLLVL.

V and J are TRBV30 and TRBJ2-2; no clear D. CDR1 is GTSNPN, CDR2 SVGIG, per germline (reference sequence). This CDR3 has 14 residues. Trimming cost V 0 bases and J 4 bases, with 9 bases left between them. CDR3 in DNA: TGTGCCTGGAGTGTATTACAGAGCACCGGGGAGCTGTTTTTT. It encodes CAWSVLQSTGELFF.

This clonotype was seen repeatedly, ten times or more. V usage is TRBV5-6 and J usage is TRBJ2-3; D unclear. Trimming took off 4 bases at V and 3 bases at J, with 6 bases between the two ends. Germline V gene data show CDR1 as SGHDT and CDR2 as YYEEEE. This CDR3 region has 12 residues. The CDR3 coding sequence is TGTGCCAGCAGCCAGAGGACAGATACGCAGTATTTT. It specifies CASSQRTDTQYF.

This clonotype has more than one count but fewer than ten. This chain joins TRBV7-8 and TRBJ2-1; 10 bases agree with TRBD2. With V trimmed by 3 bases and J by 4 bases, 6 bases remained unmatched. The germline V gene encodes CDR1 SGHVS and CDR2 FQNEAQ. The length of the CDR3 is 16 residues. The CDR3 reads CASSFSASGRYNEQFF. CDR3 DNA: TGTGCCAGCAGCTTTAGTGCTAGCGGGAGATACAATGAGCAGTTCTTC. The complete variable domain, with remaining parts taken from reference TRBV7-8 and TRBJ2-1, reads GAGVSQSPRYKVAKRGQDVALRCDPISGHVSLFWYQQALGQGPEFLTYFQNEAQLDKSGLPSDRFFAERPEGSVSTLKIQRTQQEDSAVYLCASSFSASGRYNEQFFGPGTRLTVL.